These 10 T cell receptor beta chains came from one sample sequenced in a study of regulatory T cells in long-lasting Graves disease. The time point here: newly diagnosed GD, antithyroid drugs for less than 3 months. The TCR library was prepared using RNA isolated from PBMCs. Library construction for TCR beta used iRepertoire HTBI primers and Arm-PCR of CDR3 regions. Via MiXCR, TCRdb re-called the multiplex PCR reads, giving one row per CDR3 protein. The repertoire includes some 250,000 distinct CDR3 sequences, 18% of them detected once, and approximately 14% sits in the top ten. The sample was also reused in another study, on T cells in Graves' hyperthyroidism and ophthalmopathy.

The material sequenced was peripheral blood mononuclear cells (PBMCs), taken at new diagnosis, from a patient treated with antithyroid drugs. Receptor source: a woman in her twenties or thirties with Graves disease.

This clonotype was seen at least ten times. The CDR3 DNA follows: TGCAGCGTTGAAGTGGGCCCCCGCTCTGGAAACACCATATATTTT. This encodes CSVEVGPRSGNTIYF. The chain recombines TRBV29-1 with TRBJ1-3; D call uncertain. CDR1 and CDR2 (germline): SQVTM, ANQGSEA. The CDR3 totals 15 residues. Trimming took off 1 base at V and 0 bases at J, with 10 bases between the two ends.

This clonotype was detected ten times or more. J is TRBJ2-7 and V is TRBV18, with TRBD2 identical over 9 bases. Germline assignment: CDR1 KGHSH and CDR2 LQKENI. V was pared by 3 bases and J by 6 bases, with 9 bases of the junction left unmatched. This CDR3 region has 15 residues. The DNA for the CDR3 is TGTGCCAGCTCACCCACCCAGGAAGCGGGGGGCGAGCAGTACTTC. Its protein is CASSPTQEAGGEQYF.

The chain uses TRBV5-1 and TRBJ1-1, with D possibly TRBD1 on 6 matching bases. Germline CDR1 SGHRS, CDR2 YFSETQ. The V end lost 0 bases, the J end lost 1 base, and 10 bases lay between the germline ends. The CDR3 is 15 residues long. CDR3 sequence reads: CASSLAGGRNTEAFF. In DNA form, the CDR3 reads TGCGCCAGCAGCTTGGCCGGGGGCAGGAACACTGAAGCTTTCTTT.

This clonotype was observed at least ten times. This chain's CDR3 is CASSLWSNTANTGELFF. The CDR3 DNA is TGTGCCAGCAGTTTATGGTCGAATACGGCGAACACCGGGGAGCTGTTTTTT. This sequence joins TRBV28 and TRBJ2-2; no reliable D call. V was shortened by 0 bases and J by 0 bases, with 11 bases between the two germline ends. The length of the CDR3 is 17 residues. Germline V gene lookup returns CDR1 MDHEN and CDR2 SYDVKM.

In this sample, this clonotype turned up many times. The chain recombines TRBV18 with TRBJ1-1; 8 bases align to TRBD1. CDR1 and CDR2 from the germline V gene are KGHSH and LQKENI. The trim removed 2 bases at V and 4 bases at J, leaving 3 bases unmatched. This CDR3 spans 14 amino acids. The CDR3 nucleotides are TGTGCCAGCTCACCAGCCGGACAGGGCACTGAAGCTTTCTTT. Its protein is CASSPAGQGTEAFF.

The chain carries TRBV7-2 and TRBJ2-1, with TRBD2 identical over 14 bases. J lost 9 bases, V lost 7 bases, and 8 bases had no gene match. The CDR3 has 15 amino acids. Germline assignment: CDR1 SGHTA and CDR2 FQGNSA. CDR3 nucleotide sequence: TGTGCCAGCACCCGACTAGCGGGGGGGCTTGGTGAGCAGTTCTTC. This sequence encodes CASTRLAGGLGEQFF.

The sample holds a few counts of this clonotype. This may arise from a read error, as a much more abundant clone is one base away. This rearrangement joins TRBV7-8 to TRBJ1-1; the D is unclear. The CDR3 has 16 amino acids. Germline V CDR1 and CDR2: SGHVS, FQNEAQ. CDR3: CASSLAYQADDTEASF. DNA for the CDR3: TGTGCCAGCAGCTTAGCATATCAAGCGGACGACACTGAAGCTTCCTTT.

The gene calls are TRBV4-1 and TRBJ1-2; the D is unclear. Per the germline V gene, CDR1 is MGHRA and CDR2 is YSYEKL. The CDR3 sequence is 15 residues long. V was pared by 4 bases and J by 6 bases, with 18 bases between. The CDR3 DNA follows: TGCGCCAGCAGCCTCACGAACGGTCCAAGGAATGGCTACACCTTC. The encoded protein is CASSLTNGPRNGYTF.

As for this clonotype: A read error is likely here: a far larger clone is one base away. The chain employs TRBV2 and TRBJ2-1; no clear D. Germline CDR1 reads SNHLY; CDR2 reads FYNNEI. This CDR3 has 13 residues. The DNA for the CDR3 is TGTGCCAGCAGCAAAGAGGCTGCTAATGAGCAGCTCTTC. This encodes CASSKEAANEQLF.

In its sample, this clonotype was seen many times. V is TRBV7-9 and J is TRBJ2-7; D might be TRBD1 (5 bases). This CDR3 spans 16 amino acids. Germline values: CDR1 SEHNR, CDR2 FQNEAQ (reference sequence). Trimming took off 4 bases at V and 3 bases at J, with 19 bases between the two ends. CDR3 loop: CASSSAETARFYEQYF. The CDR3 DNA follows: TGTGCCAGCAGCTCCGCGGAGACAGCACGATTCTACGAGCAGTACTTC.